This T cell receptor (beta chain) was recorded in a study of T cells in Graves' hyperthyroidism and ophthalmopathy (dated by TCRdb to between 2019 and 2020). Turning to the overall study: Peripheral blood was collected at initial diagnosis, before any treatment. To identify TCR V-J signatures that set the groups apart, the researchers used a discovery cohort of about a hundred patients, made up of 40 to 45 with Graves' ophthalmopathy and 57 with stable Graves' hyperthyroidism. Whether ophthalmopathy could be predicted prospectively was tested in an independent validation cohort made up of about 20 hyperthyroidism patients plus 17 patients who later progressed to ophthalmopathy. The approximately 90 discovery patients were randomly split 7:3 into training and test sets. The study also compared thyroid tissue and blood T-cell repertoires from about six Graves' hyperthyroidism patients. After sampling, hyperthyroidism patients received methimazole starting at 30 mg daily, and ophthalmopathy patients received high-dose intravenous methylprednisolone. According to the paper, TCR Vbeta CDR3 sequencing was carried out on 135 peripheral blood samples, which came from fewer than 50 ophthalmopathy, 80 or so hyperthyroidism and some 17 progressor patients.

Graves' hyperthyroidism was defined as stable when no progression to ophthalmopathy occurred over 18 months of follow-up. Hyperthyroidism patients were aged 18 to 65 years and newly diagnosed, with disease duration of less than 2 months. Patients with uncontrolled infections, other autoimmune diseases, pregnancy or lactation were excluded. Clinical symptoms, serum thyroxine and TRAb, thyroid ultrasound, and orbital computed tomography formed the basis for the diagnoses. Ficoll-Paque density gradient centrifugation was used to isolate PBMCs from about 10 ml of fresh peripheral blood. Total RNA was extracted using Trizol reagent, and RNA quality was assessed on an Agilent 2100 Bioanalyzer. Amplification of TCR beta CDR3 regions was carried out from RNA transcripts. The first round of RT-PCR for the TCR CDR3 was performed with the HTBI primer set and the Qiagen OneStep RT-PCR kit. A second multiplex PCR round built the libraries, followed by size selection and purification. Sequencing of the libraries was done on an Illumina HiSeq2000 using paired-end 100 bp reads. Per the authors' processing: SOAPnuke was used to process the raw data, with reads discarded if the reads contained adapters or uncalled bases, had a mean Phred below 15, or lacked an exact constant-primer or identifier match. COPE v1.2.5 was used to merge high-quality paired reads, and clonotypes were defined as unique nucleotide sequences. Clonotypes were aligned to IMGT TRBV, TRBD and TRBJ reference segments using MiTCR v1.1. Analysis was restricted to V-J combinations with a frequency above 0.0001, which covered about 99% of repertoires. The TCS score was defined as F50 (clonal expansion) divided by E x V (chaos), with BLOSUM62-based TCRdist calculated between CDR3 peptides within each V-J. Welch's t-statistics and random forest reduced fewer than 600 V-J features to about 12, which were used in a naive Bayes classifier (R e1071). TCRdb itself trimmed the public reads at Q25 with fastp, ran MiXCR and retained productive beta chains. Under each unique CDR3 protein, matching rows form one entry showing the most common genes and DNA. The V and J calls and clone size are TCRdb's, not the authors'. This sample lists 340,000 or so distinct CDR3 sequences; around 17% were detected once. The top ten clones comprise 33% of the sample.

Study-wide findings and limitations: In cross-validation, a model built on a 13 V-J signature told ophthalmopathy apart from stable hyperthyroidism with under 90% sensitivity and approximately 81% specificity, and in testing the same model reached 80%/75%. Blood samples also contained most of the expanded thyroid clonotypes (frequency above 0.001), which suggests that blood repertoires may reflect thyroid immune responses. No statistical method was used to fix the sample size in advance, and group allocation was not hidden from the investigators. In validation, the model predicted progression to ophthalmopathy with 60% to 71% sensitivity and approximately 72% specificity, a median of 6.5 months before onset.

The germline V gene (reference sequence) specifies DFQATT as CDR1 and SNEGSKA as CDR2. From the cysteine up to the phenylalanine, the CDR3 has a length of 15 residues. The DNA shown is the 45-base CDR3, in frame from base 1. The V end loses 8 bases and the J end loses 0 bases, and a stretch of 19 bases separates them. This clonotype was observed at least ten times. No cognate antigen has been identified for it. No per-base quality is available; no much larger clone lies one base away. The V and J segments used are TRBV20-1 and TRBJ1-1, with the D segment identity uncertain. Sequenced sample: blood. The receptor was derived from a man aged 25-40 years with Graves' hyperthyroidism. Here the CDR3 is given as CSPHPPAPLNTEAFF. Here is the DNA: TGCAGTCCCCATCCCCCGGCCCCCCTGAACACTGAAGCTTTCTTT.